Each of the 9 T cell receptor beta chains below was sequenced from the same sample in a study of STAT3 mutations in large granular lymphocyte leukemia. Some clones are missing from TCRdb's copy, which holds only in-frame ones; the method was immunoSEQ multiplex PCR. The repertoire consists of about 2,400 clones, with 66% occurring once and the leading ten covering about 86%. Study observations and caveats: At least one immunodominant TCR beta clonotype appeared in every T-cell large granular lymphocyte leukemia patient.

Their antigen targets remain unknown. The sequenced sample consisted of peripheral blood mononuclear cells. The source of these receptors is a woman in her 50s with T-cell large granular lymphocyte leukemia. Some clones in this sample may be carry-over from other donors' samples.

The chain combines TRBV6-5 with TRBJ1-1, with D unclear. The CDR3 has 14 residues. Germline assignment: CDR1 MNHEY and CDR2 SVGAGI. The V end lost 3 bases, the J end lost 0 bases, and 8 bases lay between the germline ends. In DNA form, the CDR3 reads TGTGCCAGCAGTTATACTACAATGAACACTGAAGCTTTCTTT. It specifies CASSYTTMNTEAFF.

The chain links TRBV18 to TRBJ2-1, with D possibly matching TRBD2 (6 bases). Between the trimmed V and J ends, which lost 3 bases and 4 bases, there was a span of 13 bases. Germline CDR1 KGHSH, CDR2 LQKENI. The CDR3 sequence is 15 residues long. For the CDR3, the DNA is TGTGCCAGCTCACCGGACGGGGACTCGTACAATGAGCAGTTCTTC. Protein: CASSPDGDSYNEQFF.

V usage is TRBV6-1 and J usage is TRBJ1-5; no firm D call. V lost 7 bases and J 5 bases, leaving 9 bases between the germline ends. Germline CDR1 MNHNS, CDR2 SASEGT. The CDR3 spans 12 residues. The CDR3 nucleotides are TGTGCCAGCATGCAGGACCATCAGCCCCAGCATTTT. Its translation: CASMQDHQPQHF.

This chain joins TRBV18 and TRBJ1-5; possibly TRBD1 for D (6 bases). Germline assignment: CDR1 KGHSH and CDR2 LQKENI. Trimming removed 4 bases at V and 4 bases at J, with 11 bases between. The CDR3 is 14 residues long. The CDR3 sequence: CASSQQGENQPQHF. The DNA for the CDR3 is TGTGCCAGCTCACAACAGGGAGAAAATCAGCCCCAGCATTTT.

The chain has TRBV25-1 and TRBJ1-1, with a possible D match to TRBD1 (6 bases). CDR3 length equals 15 residues. Germline assignment: CDR1 MGHDK and CDR2 SYGVNS. Trimming pared 1 base from V and 3 bases from J, leaving 12 bases between. The CDR3 DNA reads TGTGCCAGCAGTGAATCGGGGGCGCGGGACACTGAAGCTTTCTTT. This encodes CASSESGARDTEAFF.

J is TRBJ2-1 and V is TRBV6-6; D not certain. The ends were cut back, 7 bases at V and 0 bases at J, with 16 bases in the middle. The CDR3 totals 16 residues. The germline CDR1 and CDR2 sequences are MNHNY and SVGAGI (reference sequence). The CDR3 protein is CASITLEPSSYNEQFF. The CDR3 DNA reads TGTGCCAGCATCACTCTAGAACCAAGCTCCTACAATGAGCAGTTCTTC.

The chain has TRBV18 and TRBJ2-7; a weak D match, TRBD2 (5 bases). Germline V gene data show CDR1 as KGHSH and CDR2 as LQKENI. CDR3 length: 14 residues. V lost 2 bases to trimming and J lost 6 bases, with 14 bases between them. CDR3 coding DNA: TGTGCCAGCTCACCAGAGGGCCAGAGCTCCGAGCAGTACTTC. The encoded protein is CASSPEGQSSEQYF.

This chain connects TRBV18 to TRBJ1-4; no firm D call. The CDR3 length is 16 residues. Trimming removed 4 bases at V and 1 base at J, with 13 bases between. CDR1 and CDR2 from the germline V gene are KGHSH and LQKENI. CDR3 loop: CASSLAPPGTNEKLFF. The CDR3, as DNA: TGTGCCAGCTCACTGGCGCCGCCAGGAACTAATGAAAAACTGTTTTTT. The full variable domain, rest sourced from reference TRBV18 and TRBJ1-4, is NAGVMQNPRHLVRRRGQEARLRCSPMKGHSHVYWYRQLPEEGLKFMVYLQKENIIDESGMPKERFSAEFPKEGPSILRIQQVVRGDSAAYFCASSLAPPGTNEKLFFGSGTQLSVL.

The rearrangement joins TRBV18 to TRBJ1-1; D remains unclear. The V gene lost 2 bases and the J gene lost 6 bases, with 7 bases spanning the gap. The germline V gene encodes CDR1 KGHSH and CDR2 LQKENI. The CDR3 is 12 residues long. The CDR3 DNA reads TGTGCCAGCTCACCAAGGCAGGCTGAAGCTTTCTTT. It is translated as CASSPRQAEAFF.